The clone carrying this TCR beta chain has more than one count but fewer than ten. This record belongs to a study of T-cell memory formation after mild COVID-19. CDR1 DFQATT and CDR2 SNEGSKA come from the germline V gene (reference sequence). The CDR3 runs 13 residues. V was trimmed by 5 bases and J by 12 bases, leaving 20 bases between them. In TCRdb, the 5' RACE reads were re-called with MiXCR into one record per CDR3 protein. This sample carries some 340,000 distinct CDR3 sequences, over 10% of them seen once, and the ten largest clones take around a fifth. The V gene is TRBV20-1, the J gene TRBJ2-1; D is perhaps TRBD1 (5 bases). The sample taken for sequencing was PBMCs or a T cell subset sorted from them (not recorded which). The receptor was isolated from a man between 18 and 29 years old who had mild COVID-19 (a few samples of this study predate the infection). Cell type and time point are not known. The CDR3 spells CSASDTAGSGQFF. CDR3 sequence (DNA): TGCAGTGCTTCGGACACCGCCGGGTCCGGGCAGTTCTTC.